One sample yielded the 30 T cell receptor beta chains listed below, sequenced in a study of human T cells and chemical hapten exposure. As for time point: patch test 1, 2 weeks after DPC sensitization. Treatment in this sample: therapeutic diphenylcyclopropenone sensitization with weekly scalp DPC. TCRdb re-called the RACE reads with MiXCR, one entry per CDR3 protein. The data show fewer than 95,000 distinct CDR3 sequences, with roughly a tenth seen just once and less than 2.5% held by the top ten. This material consisted of whole blood, taken in connection with sensitization to the hapten diphenylcyclopropenone (DPC). The receptors were gathered from a man aged 35-49 years with alopecia areata. Some clones in this sample may be carry-over from other donors' samples.

This clonotype was seen a few times. The J gene is TRBJ2-7, the V gene TRBV20-1, with D possibly TRBD2 on 6 matching bases. V lost 4 bases, J lost 2 bases, and 12 bases lay in between. CDR1 is DFQATT, CDR2 SNEGSKA, per germline (reference sequence). The CDR3 has 13 residues. CDR3 amino acids: CSAIPGEPYEQYF. The CDR3 DNA reads as TGCAGTGCTATTCCGGGAGAACCCTACGAGCAGTACTTC.

Only a few counts were recorded for this clonotype. The gene calls are TRBV4-2 and TRBJ2-5, with 14 bases matching TRBD2. After removal of 0 bases from V and 6 bases from J, the junction contained 6 bases not matched to a gene. CDR3 length: 17 amino acids. Germline V gene lookup returns CDR1 LGHNA and CDR2 YNFKEQ. The CDR3 sequence is CASSQDGTSGSKKTQYF. As DNA, the CDR3 is TGTGCCAGCAGCCAAGATGGGACTAGCGGGAGCAAGAAGACCCAGTACTTC.

The chain combines TRBV28 with TRBJ2-7; possibly TRBD1 for D (5 bases). The CDR3 length is 17 residues. The germline gives CDR1 MDHEN, CDR2 SYDVKM. Trimming removed 1 base from V and 0 bases from J, with 16 bases in between. The CDR3 sequence: CASSLFPDSSSSYEQYF. CDR3 bases: TGTGCCAGCAGTTTATTCCCAGACAGCTCGAGCTCCTACGAGCAGTACTTC.

This clonotype was seen just once. The chain links TRBV20-1 to TRBJ1-2; TRBD1 aligns across 10 bases. Germline V CDR1 and CDR2: DFQATT, SNEGSKA (reference sequence). The CDR3 contains 15 residues. J gave up 5 bases and V 3 bases, and 9 bases lay outside the gene matches. CDR3 nucleotide sequence: TGCAGTGCTAGGTGGGACAGGGGACTACCTTATGGCTACACCTTC. It specifies CSARWDRGLPYGYTF.

This chain uses TRBV29-1 with TRBJ1-5; a possible D gene is TRBD1 (6 bases). Germline V gene lookup returns CDR1 SQVTM and CDR2 ANQGSEA. V was cut by 5 bases and J by 4 bases, with 12 bases left in between. The CDR3 loop spans 13 amino acids. The CDR3 protein is CSVQGGGNQPQHF. CDR3 DNA sequence: TGCAGCGTTCAAGGGGGGGGGAATCAGCCCCAGCATTTT. The full variable domain, completed using reference TRBV29-1 and TRBJ1-5, is SAVISQKPSRDICQRGTSLTIQCQVDSQVTMMFWYRQQPGQSLTLIATANQGSEATYESGFVIDKFPISRPNLTFSTLTVSNMSPEDSSIYLCSVQGGGNQPQHFGDGTRLSIL.

This clonotype has at least ten counts. V usage is TRBV7-8 and J usage is TRBJ2-1; D may match TRBD1 or TRBD2 (5 bases each). Per the germline V gene, CDR1 is SGHVS and CDR2 is FQNEAQ. Between the trimmed V and J ends, which lost 5 bases and 6 bases, there was a span of 17 bases. This CDR3 is built from 15 residues. The CDR3 is CASSPFGGVSNEQFF. The CDR3 DNA reads as TGTGCCAGCAGCCCCTTTGGGGGAGTTAGCAATGAGCAGTTCTTC.

In this sample, this clonotype turned up many times. V is TRBV11-2 and J is TRBJ1-2; a weak D match, TRBD1 (5 bases). Germline loops: CDR1 SGHAT, CDR2 FQNNGV. The CDR3 has 14 amino acids. The V gene lost 7 bases and the J gene lost 1 base, with 13 bases spanning the gap. CDR3 nucleotides: TGTGCCAGCACCAGCGGGGCAAATAACTATGGCTACACCTTC. Protein sequence: CASTSGANNYGYTF.

Many counts were recorded for this clonotype. The DNA of the CDR3 is TGCAGTGCTAGAGATCTCAGGGGCCTCTCTGAAGCTTTCTTT. Amino acid sequence: CSARDLRGLSEAFF. The chain is built from TRBV20-1 and TRBJ1-1; D might be TRBD1 (6 bases). Germline CDR1 and CDR2: DFQATT and SNEGSKA (reference sequence). The CDR3 has 14 amino acids. The V end was cut by 0 bases, the J end by 6 bases, with 14 bases between.

The chain recombines TRBV20-1 with TRBJ2-7; D call uncertain. The CDR3 consists of 13 residues. Looked up from germline, CDR1 is DFQATT and CDR2 is SNEGSKA (reference sequence). V lost 3 bases and J lost 2, with 11 bases in between. The CDR3 protein is CSARGQLPYEQYF. CDR3 in DNA: TGCAGTGCTAGGGGTCAGCTTCCCTACGAGCAGTACTTC.

V gene TRBV29-1 combines with J gene TRBJ2-7; 7 bases agree with TRBD1. Germline values: CDR1 SQVTM, CDR2 ANQGSEA. The J segment lost 4 bases and the V segment lost 3 bases, leaving 6 bases of the junction unmatched. The CDR3 consists of 13 residues. CDR3 region: CSVETGLGYEQYF. CDR3 DNA: TGCAGCGTTGAGACAGGGCTCGGGTACGAGCAGTACTTC.

CDR3 coding DNA: TGTGCCACCGGTTCGTTGACAGATACGCAGTATTTT. It codes for CATGSLTDTQYF. The gene calls are TRBV6-5 and TRBJ2-3; D uncertain. The V end was cut by 10 bases, the J end by 3 bases, with 11 bases between. CDR1 and CDR2 (germline): MNHEY, SVGAGI. The CDR3 runs 12 residues.

CDR3 DNA sequence: TGTGCCAGCAGCCCACGGACAGGGGACTACGAGCAGTACGTC. This gives the protein CASSPRTGDYEQYV. The chain has TRBV28 and TRBJ2-7; 9 nucleotides line up with TRBD1. The CDR3 is 14 amino acids. Germline V gives CDR1 MDHEN, CDR2 SYDVKM. Trimming took 6 bases from V and 3 from J; bases not matched to a gene: 6.

The rearrangement joins TRBV7-9 to TRBJ2-5; D is undetermined. V gave up 3 bases and J gave up 5 bases, with 10 bases separating them. Germline V lookup: CDR1 SEHNR, CDR2 FQNEAQ (reference sequence). The CDR3 loop spans 13 amino acids. The CDR3 bases are TGTGCCAGCAGCTTGACTGGAACGGAGACCCAGTACTTC. This sequence encodes CASSLTGTETQYF.

This clonotype was detected only a few times. The chain carries TRBV29-1 and TRBJ1-4, with D uncertain. Germline V gene sequence: CDR1 SQVTM, CDR2 ANQGSEA. V was cut by 5 bases and J by 11 bases, with 12 bases left in between. CDR3 length: 11 amino acids. For the CDR3, the DNA is TGCAGCGTTCGAGGAGTTGAGAAACTGTTTTTT. Its translation is CSVRGVEKLFF.

The chain has TRBV28 and TRBJ2-7; the D gene is possibly TRBD2 (5 bases). The CDR3 is made up of 12 amino acids. The germline gives CDR1 MDHEN, CDR2 SYDVKM. Between the trimmed V and J ends, which lost 4 bases and 8 bases, there was a span of 12 bases. CDR3 protein: CASSSPGFQQYF. In DNA form, the CDR3 reads TGTGCCAGCAGTTCACCGGGATTTCAGCAGTACTTC.

As concerns this clonotype: A read error may be the cause here, since a much bigger clone is one base away. V and J are TRBV20-1 and TRBJ1-6; D is unclear. The CDR3 runs 13 residues. Per germline, CDR1 DFQATT and CDR2 SNEGSKA (reference sequence). CDR3 DNA sequence: TGCGGTGCTAGCACAGAATTTAATTCACCCCTCCACTTT. Residues: CGASTEFNSPLHF.

This clonotype was detected only a few times. Germline is not matched at one junction end, which may reflect a read error. The rearrangement uses TRBV3-1 and TRBJ1-2, with D unresolved. Germline CDR1 LGHDT, CDR2 YNNKEL (reference sequence). The CDR3 runs to 11 residues. The CDR3 region has the DNA TGTGCCAGCAGGCAAGGAGATGGCTACACCTTC. It encodes CASRQGDGYTF.

Only a few counts were recorded for this clonotype. The chain has TRBV6-5 and TRBJ2-7; weak D call: TRBD1 (6 bases). Trimming removed 5 bases from V and 1 base from J, with 15 bases in between. The CDR3 has 15 amino acids. The germline V gene has CDR1 MNHEY and CDR2 SVGAGI. The DNA for the CDR3 is TGTGCCAGCAGTCCACAGGGTTACATTTCCTACGAGCAGTACTTC. It codes for CASSPQGYISYEQYF.

This clonotype appeared a few times. Written as DNA, the CDR3 is TGTGCCAGCAGCCAAGATATGAGGTGGAATGAGCAGTTCTTC. Its translation is CASSQDMRWNEQFF. The V call is TRBV3-1, the J call TRBJ2-1; D is ambiguous. The CDR3 sequence is 14 residues long. Germline V gene data show CDR1 as LGHDT and CDR2 as YNNKEL (reference sequence). The ends were cut back, 0 bases at V and 7 bases at J, with 10 bases in the middle.

This clonotype occurred a few times. The V call is TRBV18, the J call TRBJ2-4; 11 nucleotides agree with TRBD2. Unmatched junction bases numbered 10, after V lost 5 bases and J lost 4 bases. The germline CDR1 and CDR2 sequences are KGHSH and LQKENI. The CDR3 has 17 residues. Here the CDR3 reads CASSSMPGLAEKNIQYF. The CDR3 bases are TGTGCCAGCTCATCAATGCCGGGACTAGCGGAAAAAAACATTCAGTACTTC.

The chain has TRBV24-1 and TRBJ2-2; D is uncertain. Trimming removed 1 base at V and 8 bases at J, with 7 bases between. The CDR3 sequence is 13 residues long. Germline-derived CDR1 and CDR2 are KGHDR and SFDVKD. As DNA, the CDR3 is TGTGCCACCAGTGATTTCAGAGTTGGGGAGCTGTTTTTT. Protein sequence: CATSDFRVGELFF.

A remark on this clonotype: The germline gene is not matched at one end of the junction; a read error may be the cause. The chain combines TRBV7-2 with TRBJ1-5, with 7 bases aligning to TRBD1. CDR1 and CDR2 (germline): SGHTA, FQGNSA. The length of the CDR3 is 14 residues. Here the CDR3 reads CASSPNRGLQPQNF. In nucleotides, the CDR3 is TGTGCCAGCAGCCCAAACAGGGGTTTACAGCCCCAGAATTTT. Based on the CDR3 plus reference TRBV7-2 and TRBJ1-5, the full variable domain is GAGVSQSPSNKVTEKGKDVELRCDPISGHTALYWYRQSLGQGLEFLIYFQGNSAPDKSGLPSDRFSAERTGGSVSTLTIQRTQQEDSAVYLCASSPNRGLQPQNFGDGTRLSIL.

This clonotype has just a few counts. The chain employs TRBV28 and TRBJ2-7, with 7 bases aligning to TRBD1. This CDR3 is built from 14 residues. The V and J ends lost 4 bases and 1 base, in that order; junction bases with no gene match: 4. Germline CDR1 is MDHEN and CDR2 is SYDVKM. CDR3 DNA sequence: TGTGCCAGCAGTTCCCCGGGACAGTCCTACGAGCAGTACGTC. Translation gives CASSSPGQSYEQYV.

This clonotype was recorded a few times. The rearrangement joins TRBV6-5 to TRBJ1-2; no clear D. V lost 5 bases, J lost 4 bases, and 8 bases lay in between. Germline-derived CDR1 and CDR2 are MNHEY and SVGAGI. The CDR3 contains 12 residues. The CDR3 spells CASSPRTYGYTF. CDR3 bases: TGTGCCAGCAGTCCCCGGACCTATGGCTACACCTTC.

Only a few counts were recorded for this clonotype. The chain joins TRBV6-2 or TRBV6-3 to TRBJ2-4, with D unresolved. The CDR3 loop spans 12 amino acids. Germline V CDR1 and CDR2: MNHEY, SVGEGT. Trimming stripped 2 bases from V and 6 bases from J, with 5 bases between. CDR3 in amino acids: CASSYVVNIQYF. The CDR3 nucleotides read TGTGCCAGCAGTTACGTGGTAAACATTCAGTACTTC.

V is TRBV6-1 and J is TRBJ2-6; TRBD1 aligns across 11 bases. The J segment lost 2 bases and the V segment lost 7 bases, leaving 7 bases of the junction unmatched. Germline V gives CDR1 MNHNS, CDR2 SASEGT. The CDR3 is made up of 17 amino acids. Written as DNA, the CDR3 is TGTGCCAGCAACCGGGACAGGGGGGCGACTGGGGCCAACGTCCTGACTTTC. This codes for CASNRDRGATGANVLTF.

This clonotype was observed a handful of times. J is TRBJ2-1 and V is TRBV25-1; 11 nucleotides line up with TRBD1. In germline, CDR1 is MGHDK, CDR2 SYGVNS. The V and J ends lost 8 bases and 6 bases, in that order; junction bases with no gene match: 3. The CDR3 covers 13 residues. CDR3 sequence reads: CASGQGARNEQFF. The DNA for the CDR3 is TGTGCCAGCGGACAGGGGGCGCGCAATGAGCAGTTCTTC.

In its sample, this clonotype was seen many times. The chain employs TRBV12-3 or TRBV12-4 and TRBJ1-1; no clear D gene. Trimming shortened V by 5 bases and J by 0 bases, and 16 bases separated the two germline ends. This CDR3 has 16 residues. DNA of the CDR3: TGTGCCAGCAGTCCCGGTTCCATGCTACTGAACACTGAAGCTTTCTTT. This sequence encodes CASSPGSMLLNTEAFF.

The CDR3 DNA reads as TGCGCCAGCAGTGCGAATTCACCCCTCCACTTT. As protein: CASSANSPLHF. V usage is TRBV10-2 and J usage is TRBJ1-6; no clear D gene. In germline, CDR1 is WSHSY, CDR2 SAAADI. CDR3 length: 11 amino acids. V lost 4 bases and J lost 7, with 2 bases in between.

This clonotype occurred a few times. The rearrangement uses TRBV12-3 or TRBV12-4 and TRBJ1-2; 7 bases agree with TRBD1. The V gene end was trimmed by 0 bases and the J gene end by 8 bases; junction bases not matched to a gene: 12. The CDR3 is made up of 16 amino acids. DNA for the CDR3: TGTGCCAGCAGTTTAGCGCATCTAACAGGGGAAGACGGCTACACCTTC. Amino acids: CASSLAHLTGEDGYTF.